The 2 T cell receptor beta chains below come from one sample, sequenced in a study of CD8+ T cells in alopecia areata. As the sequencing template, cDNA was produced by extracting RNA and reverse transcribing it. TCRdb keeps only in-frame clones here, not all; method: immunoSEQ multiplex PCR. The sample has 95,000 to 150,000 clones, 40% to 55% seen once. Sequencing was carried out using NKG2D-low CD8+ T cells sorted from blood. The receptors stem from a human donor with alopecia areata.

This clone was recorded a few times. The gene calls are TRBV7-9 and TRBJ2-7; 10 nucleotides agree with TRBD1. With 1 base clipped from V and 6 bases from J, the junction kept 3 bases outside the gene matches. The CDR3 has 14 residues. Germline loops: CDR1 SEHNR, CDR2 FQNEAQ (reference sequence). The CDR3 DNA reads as TGTGCCAGCAGCTTAGGGGGACAGGGGTTCGAGCAGTACTTC. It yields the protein CASSLGGQGFEQYF.

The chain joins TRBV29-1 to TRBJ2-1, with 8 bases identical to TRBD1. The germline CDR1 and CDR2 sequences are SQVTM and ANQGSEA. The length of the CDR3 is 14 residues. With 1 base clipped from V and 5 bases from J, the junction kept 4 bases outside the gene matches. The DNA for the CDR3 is TGCAGCGTTGAAGTGGGACAGGAGGACAATGAGCAGTTCTTC. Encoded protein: CSVEVGQEDNEQFF.